This TCR beta chain was captured in a study of shared clonotypes between healthy human individuals. The study's findings and limits: Shared clonotypes across all four donors exceeded non-shared ones in generation probability.

For this clone: Its antigen is currently unknown.

Trimming shortened V by 6 bases and J by 1 base, and 8 bases separated the two germline ends. This CDR3 is 12 amino acids long. The germline V gene has CDR1 SQVTM and CDR2 ANQGSEA. Here immunoSEQ multiplex PCR was the method, and the copy in TCRdb shows in-frame clones only, minus some. The data show over a million clones, roughly 96% seen once. Sequencing input: naive CD4+ T cells sorted from blood. Subset: CD45RA+ positively selected. The TCR originated in a man younger than 40 in good health. The V call is TRBV29-1, the J call TRBJ2-3; D remains ambiguous. The CDR3 region is CSVQSGTDTQYF. The CDR3 DNA follows: TGCAGCGTCCAAAGCGGCACAGATACGCAGTATTTT.